Shown below are 2 T cell receptor beta chains from a single sample sequenced in a study of blood T cell repertoires in COVID-19. The assay was immunoSEQ multiplex PCR, and TCRdb's table has in-frame clones only and misses some. The table lists 25,000 to 35,000 clones, 65% to 90% of them singletons, with approximately 24% in the top ten. Sequencing used peripheral blood. The source of these receptors is a man between 65 and 85 years old with active COVID-19.

The V gene is TRBV25-1, the J gene TRBJ2-1, with 9 nucleotides matching TRBD1. CDR1 is MGHDK and CDR2 is SYGVNS in the germline V gene. This CDR3 is built from 16 residues. Unmatched junction bases numbered 12, after V lost 7 bases and J lost 5 bases. The chain's CDR3 is CASNPTRDRENNEQFF. The DNA for the CDR3 is TGTGCCAGCAACCCTACTAGGGACAGGGAAAACAATGAGCAGTTCTTC.

The chain carries TRBV2 and TRBJ2-5, with 14 positions matching TRBD2. Germline-derived CDR1 and CDR2 are SNHLY and FYNNEI. This CDR3 is built from 15 residues. Trimming at V came to 5 bases and at J to 4 bases, leaving 3 bases not matched to a gene. The chain's CDR3 is CASSWTSGGRETQYF. For the CDR3, the DNA is TGTGCCAGCAGTTGGACTAGCGGGGGGAGAGAGACCCAGTACTTC.